This TCR beta chain appears in the sequencing data of a study of blood T cell repertoires in COVID-19. Study-wide context: The samples span acute and convalescent COVID-19 from the United States, Italy and Spain. T cells, B-cell-depleted T cells, or PBMCs supplied cDNA or gDNA.

Per the original data handling: Reference gene primers were amplified, and this amplification served to estimate nucleated cell counts. Repertoires were generated with immunoSEQ multiplex PCR, while TCRdb's copy carries only in-frame clones and drops some. Clone size and the V and J calls come from that table; the DNA yielded D and trimming. This sample yields over 250,000 clones, of which about 80% are seen a single time; 8% to 9.5% belongs to the top ten. The V and J ends lost 1 base and 5 bases, in that order; junction bases with no gene match: 5. Germline V gene sequence: CDR1 KGHSH, CDR2 LQKENI. This CDR3 comprises 16 residues.

This clonotype was obtained from a woman aged 45-65 years who had recovered from COVID-19. The rearrangement uses TRBV18 and TRBJ2-5; 12 bases align to TRBD1. Sequencing was carried out using peripheral blood. CDR3 DNA sequence: TGTGCCAGCTCACCACTCGGGACAGGGGGCCCGGAGACCCAGTACTTC. Amino acid sequence: CASSPLGTGGPETQYF.